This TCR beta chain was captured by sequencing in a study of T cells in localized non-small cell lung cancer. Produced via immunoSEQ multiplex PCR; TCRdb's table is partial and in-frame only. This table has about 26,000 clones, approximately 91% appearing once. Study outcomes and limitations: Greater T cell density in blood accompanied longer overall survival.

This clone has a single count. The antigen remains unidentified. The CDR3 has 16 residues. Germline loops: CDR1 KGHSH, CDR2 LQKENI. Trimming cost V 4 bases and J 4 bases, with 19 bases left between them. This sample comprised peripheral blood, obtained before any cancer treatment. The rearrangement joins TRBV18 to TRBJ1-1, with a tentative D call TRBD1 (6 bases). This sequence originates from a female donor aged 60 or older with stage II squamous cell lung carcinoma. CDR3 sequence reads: CASSRSAGDLSTEAFF. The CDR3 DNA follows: TGTGCCAGCTCACGATCGGCAGGGGACTTGAGCACTGAAGCTTTCTTT.